This passage covers 4 T cell receptor beta chains from one sample sequenced in a study of T cells after yellow fever vaccination. TCRdb reanalysed the 5' RACE reads using MiXCR and keeps one entry per CDR3 protein. The data show approximately 340,000 distinct CDR3 sequences, 7.5% to 9% seen once. The source was PBMCs, collected on the day of the first yellow fever vaccination. The origin of the receptors is a man between 18 and 35 years old who received the YFV17D yellow fever vaccine.

This clonotype was found many times. This chain connects TRBV7-2 to TRBJ1-1; TRBD1 matches at 10 bases. The CDR3 runs to 16 residues. Germline values: CDR1 SGHTA, CDR2 FQGNSA. J lost 3 bases, V lost 3 bases, and 7 bases had no gene match. This CDR3 reads CASSFGSGTGDTEAFF. Here the CDR3 DNA reads TGTGCCAGCAGCTTCGGTTCCGGGACAGGGGACACTGAAGCTTTCTTT.

This clonotype was counted ten times or more. This chain links TRBV12-3 or TRBV12-4 with TRBJ1-6; D is possibly TRBD1 (6 bases). This CDR3 has 14 residues. V gave up 6 bases and J gave up 4 bases, with 10 bases separating them. The CDR3 sequence is CASSIGGYNSPLHF. DNA of the CDR3: TGTGCCAGCAGCATAGGGGGGTATAATTCACCCCTCCACTTT.

The rearrangement links TRBV5-1 to TRBJ1-5, with no clear D. The V and J ends lost 0 bases and 9 bases respectively, with 13 bases between them. This CDR3 comprises 14 residues. CDR1 SGHRS and CDR2 YFSETQ come from the germline V gene. CDR3 protein: CASSLDIRSGPQHF. Here the CDR3 DNA reads TGCGCCAGCAGCTTGGATATCAGATCAGGGCCCCAGCATTTT.

This clonotype has at least ten counts. The rearrangement links TRBV5-1 to TRBJ2-5; D remains unclear. CDR1 SGHRS and CDR2 YFSETQ come from the germline V gene. The V and J ends lost 4 bases and 4 bases respectively, with 5 bases between them. This CDR3 region has 11 residues. The CDR3 DNA reads TGCGCCAGCAGCGTGTTAGAGACCCAGTACTTC. Protein: CASSVLETQYF.